These 6 T cell receptor beta chains came from one sample sequenced in a study of cytomegalovirus exposure and HLA in healthy donors. 13 Jbeta primers and 60 Vbeta primers were used for the PCR. The protocol was immunoSEQ multiplex PCR, while the TCRdb copy is restricted to in-frame clones and leaves out a portion. The sample carries about 110,000 clones, about three quarters recorded once. The specimen was PBMCs. The receptor set was obtained from a young woman in good health and CMV-seronegative.

This clone turned up a few times. This chain connects TRBV6-1 to TRBJ1-1; D is ambiguous. Germline CDR1 and CDR2: MNHNS and SASEGT. Between the trimmed V and J ends, which lost 6 bases and 6 bases, there was a span of 8 bases. The CDR3 has 11 residues. The CDR3: CASSRQAEAFF. Here the CDR3 DNA reads TGTGCCAGCAGCCGTCAGGCTGAAGCTTTCTTT.

The V call is TRBV4-2, the J call TRBJ2-3; TRBD2 matches 10 bases. The CDR3 runs to 17 residues. The ends lost 2 bases at V and 2 bases at J; junction bases unmatched: 7. Germline loops: CDR1 LGHNA, CDR2 YNFKEQ. CDR3 nucleotides: TGTGCCAGCAGCCAATACCCTAGCGGGGGAGCCACAGATACGCAGTATTTT. Amino acids: CASSQYPSGGATDTQYF.

This chain connects TRBV6-1 to TRBJ2-5; D is unresolved. V was trimmed by 4 bases and J by 5 bases, leaving 8 bases between them. Germline assignment: CDR1 MNHNS and CDR2 SASEGT. This CDR3 spans 12 amino acids. The DNA for the CDR3 is TGTGCCAGCAGTGTGGCGAGGGAGACCCAGTACTTC. This gives the protein CASSVARETQYF.

The V call is TRBV30, the J call TRBJ2-5; D not resolved. Gene TRBJ2-7 matches the end of the DNA better, so the J call may be wrong. CDR3 length: 13 amino acids. CDR1 and CDR2 from the germline V gene are GTSNPN and SVGIG (reference sequence). The CDR3 sequence is CAWKAGRSYEQYF. DNA for the CDR3: TGTGCCTGGAAGGCAGGTCGCTCCTACGAGCAGTACTTC.

V gene TRBV11-1 combines with J gene TRBJ1-1; TRBD1 matches at 8 bases. This CDR3 has 16 residues. Germline values: CDR1 SGHAT, CDR2 FQDESV (reference sequence). With 1 base clipped from V and 4 bases from J, the junction kept 8 bases outside the gene matches. CDR3: CASSLETGATITEAFF. The CDR3 DNA reads TGTGCCAGCAGCTTAGAGACAGGGGCGACGATCACTGAAGCTTTCTTT.

J is TRBJ1-6 and V is TRBV27; 8 nucleotides match TRBD1. V gave up 4 bases and J gave up 7 bases; unmatched junction bases: 6. The CDR3 covers 15 residues. Germline V CDR1 and CDR2: MNHEY, SMNVEV (reference sequence). CDR3: CASSSGTGQNSPLHF. In nucleotides, the CDR3 is TGTGCCAGCAGTTCTGGGACAGGCCAGAATTCACCCCTCCACTTT.